This TCR beta chain stems from a study of Ad26.COV2.S vaccination and SARS-CoV-2 variants. The length of the CDR3 is 12 residues. The germline V gene has CDR1 SQVTM and CDR2 ANQGSEA. V gave up 6 bases and J gave up 2 bases; unmatched junction bases: 2. Measured with immunoSEQ multiplex PCR; TCRdb has only the in-frame clones, and not every one. The sample carries about 350,000 clones, about 88% recorded once. Comments on this clone: Its antigen is undetermined.

Treatment in this sample: roughly 18 received Ad26.COV2.S at low or high dose, single or two shots; 5 received placebo; per-sample allocation not given. Material that was analyzed had been drawn on day 63 after the first vaccine or placebo injection. Study-level findings and limits: Measures of TCR breadth and depth may have fallen short of total T cell responses.

The receptor comes from a person between 18 and 60 years old who received the Ad26.COV2.S COVID-19 vaccine or a placebo. The gene calls are TRBV29-1 and TRBJ2-3; TRBD2 aligns across 7 bases. The source material was peripheral blood, sampled in a trial of Ad26.COV2.S vaccine versus placebo. Here the CDR3 DNA reads TGCAGCGTCGGGGACTACACAGATACGCAGTATTTT. Its protein is CSVGDYTDTQYF.